These T cell receptor beta chains were read from a single sample in a study of T cells after yellow fever vaccination. TCRdb fed the 5' RACE reads into MiXCR, producing one record per CDR3 protein. Among around 230,000 distinct CDR3 sequences listed, 6.7% were seen once. The specimen was CD4+ T cells sorted from PBMCs, collected on the day of the yellow fever booster vaccination. The receptors shown here come from a man between 25 and 39 years old who received the YFV17D yellow fever vaccine. Each CDR3 is given with its conserved first and last residue. A D gene is named only where the DNA matches it firmly. Rows give clone size only sometimes, using once, few, many, or a class for an expanded clone.

d_gene	v_gene	abundance	j_gene	CDR3aa	CDR3nt
TRBD2	TRBV15	many	TRBJ2-5	CATSRVGWAGEETQYF	TGTGCCACCAGCAGAGTGGGCTGGGCGGGAGAAGAGACCCAGTACTTC
-	TRBV7-9	-	TRBJ2-7	CASSLGVGIRSYEQYF	TGTGCCAGCAGCTTAGGCGTGGGGATACGCTCCTACGAGCAGTACTTC
TRBD2	TRBV20-1	many	TRBJ2-1	CSARLAGAKIYNEQFF	TGCAGTGCTAGACTAGCGGGAGCTAAAATCTACAATGAGCAGTTCTTC
-	TRBV20-1	-	TRBJ2-7	CSASGGRTFEQYF	TGCAGTGCTAGCGGTGGGAGAACTTTCGAGCAGTACTTC
-	TRBV7-2	-	TRBJ2-2	CASSSLTGELFF	TGTGCCAGCAGCTCCCTCACCGGGGAGCTGTTTTTT
-	TRBV11-3	few	TRBJ2-4	CASSLGGVDIQYF	TGTGCCAGCAGCTTAGGTGGGGTGGACATTCAGTACTTC
TRBD1	TRBV20-1	-	TRBJ2-3	CSARAGQGAPDTQYF	TGCAGTGCTAGGGCGGGACAGGGGGCCCCAGATACGCAGTATTTT
-	TRBV6-1	many	TRBJ2-2	CASKLSGSVTGELFF	TGTGCCAGCAAACTCTCAGGGTCGGTCACCGGGGAGCTGTTTTTT
-	TRBV27	many	TRBJ2-3	CASSLQGNTQYF	TGTGCCAGCAGTTTACAGGGTAATACGCAGTATTTT
-	TRBV5-4	-	TRBJ2-2	CASSKIGVTGELFF	TGTGCCAGCAGCAAGATAGGGGTCACCGGGGAGCTGTTTTTT
-	TRBV15	few	TRBJ2-6	CATSRDTFPGANVLTF	TGTGCCACCAGCAGAGATACCTTTCCTGGGGCCAACGTCCTGACTTTC
TRBD1	TRBV5-1	-	TRBJ2-3	CASSFRLMGGTGTTDTQYF	TGCGCCAGCAGCTTTCGTCTGATGGGCGGGACAGGGACGACAGATACGCAGTATTTT
-	TRBV30	few	TRBJ2-3	CAWSVRGGTDTQYF	TGTGCCTGGAGTGTACGAGGCGGCACAGATACGCAGTATTTT
TRBD2	TRBV14	few	TRBJ2-1	CASSPLAGARNEQFF	TGTGCCAGCAGCCCATTAGCGGGAGCTCGGAATGAGCAGTTCTTC
TRBD2	TRBV7-9	few	TRBJ2-3	CASSLTAGGEGDTQYF	TGTGCCAGCAGCTTAACCGCGGGAGGGGAGGGAGATACGCAGTATTTT
-	TRBV20-1	few	TRBJ2-3	CSARKNSGSTDTQYF	TGCAGTGCCCGCAAGAACAGCGGAAGCACAGATACGCAGTATTTT